This TCR beta chain was found in a study of cytomegalovirus exposure and HLA in healthy donors. The primer mix had 60 Vbeta and 13 Jbeta primers. Sequencing was performed with immunoSEQ multiplex PCR; in TCRdb, only in-frame clones are kept and a portion is missing. Of some 190,000 clones listed, around 80% are singletons. Overall study findings and caveats: According to a later analysis, donors in an Asian-associated ancestry cluster reportedly had fewer N-insertions than the approximately 720-donor mean. A highly shared variant cluster was judged a likely technical artifact. Researchers reported that a few CMV-associated chains were confirmed in vitro as CMV antigen-specific.

Worth noting for this clone: The antigen remains unidentified.

The V gene end was trimmed by 5 bases and the J gene end by 9 bases; junction bases not matched to a gene: 9. CDR1 and CDR2 (germline): MNHEY, SMNVEV (reference sequence). This CDR3 has 14 residues. The chain uses TRBV27 and TRBJ2-1, with TRBD2 identical over 8 bases. Sequences were obtained from PBMCs. This receptor was taken from a man aged 40-55 years in good health and CMV-seronegative. CDR3 in DNA: TGTGCCAGCAGTAATAGCGGGAAGGTGGGTGAGCAGTTCTTC. Translation: CASSNSGKVGEQFF.